The source of this T cell receptor beta chain is a study of blood T cell repertoires in COVID-19. Background on the study: Samples of COVID-19 (acute and convalescent) were obtained from the United States, Italy and Spain. T cells, B-cell-depleted T cells, or PBMCs provided the cDNA or gDNA that served as material.

The CDR3 length is 15 residues. CDR1 SGHNT and CDR2 YENEEA come from the germline V gene. V gave up 1 base and J gave up 6 bases, with 13 bases separating them. Clones were sequenced by immunoSEQ multiplex PCR, and TCRdb holds only the in-frame ones, with some missing. The sample holds about 480,000 clones; 70% to 90% are singletons and the top ten take roughly 7.4%. The chain recombines TRBV11-3 with TRBJ2-1; D is unresolved. The receptor was derived from a woman in her forties or fifties with COVID-19, enrolled during active disease. Sequenced input: peripheral blood. This CDR3 reads CASSLAPSIVNEQFF. The CDR3 DNA follows: TGTGCCAGCAGCTTAGCGCCTAGTATTGTCAATGAGCAGTTCTTC.